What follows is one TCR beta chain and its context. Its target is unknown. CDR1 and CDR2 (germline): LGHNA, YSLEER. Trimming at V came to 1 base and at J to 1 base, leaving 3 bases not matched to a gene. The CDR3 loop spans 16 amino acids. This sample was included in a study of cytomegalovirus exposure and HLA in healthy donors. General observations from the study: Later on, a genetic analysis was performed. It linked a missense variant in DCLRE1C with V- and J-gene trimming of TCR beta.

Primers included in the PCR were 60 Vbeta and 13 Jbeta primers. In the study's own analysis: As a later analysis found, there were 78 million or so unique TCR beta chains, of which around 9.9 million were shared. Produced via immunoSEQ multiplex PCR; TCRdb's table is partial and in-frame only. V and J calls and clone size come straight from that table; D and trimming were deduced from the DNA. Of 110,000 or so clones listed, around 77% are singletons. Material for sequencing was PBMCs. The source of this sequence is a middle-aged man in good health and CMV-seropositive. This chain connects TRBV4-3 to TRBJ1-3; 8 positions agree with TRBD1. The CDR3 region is CASSQGTGRSGNTIYF. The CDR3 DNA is TGCGCCAGCAGCCAAGGGACAGGGAGATCTGGAAACACCATATATTTT.